Sequencing of this T cell receptor (beta chain) was carried out in a study of siplizumab effects on memory and regulatory T cells. The repertoire was sequenced with immunoSEQ multiplex PCR; TCRdb's copy has only in-frame clones and lacks some. The sample carries some 100,000 clones, roughly 93% recorded once. Sample: CD8+ T cells sorted from blood. This receptor was identified in a human donor in good health.

The CDR3 DNA sequence: TGTGCCAGCAGCCGCTCTAACAATGAGCAGTTCTTC. It translates to CASSRSNNEQFF. This chain links TRBV5-8 with TRBJ2-1; D gene uncertain. The CDR3 extends over 12 amino acids. CDR1 is SGHTS, CDR2 YDEGEE, per germline. V shed 4 bases and J shed 5 bases, with 7 bases lying between them.